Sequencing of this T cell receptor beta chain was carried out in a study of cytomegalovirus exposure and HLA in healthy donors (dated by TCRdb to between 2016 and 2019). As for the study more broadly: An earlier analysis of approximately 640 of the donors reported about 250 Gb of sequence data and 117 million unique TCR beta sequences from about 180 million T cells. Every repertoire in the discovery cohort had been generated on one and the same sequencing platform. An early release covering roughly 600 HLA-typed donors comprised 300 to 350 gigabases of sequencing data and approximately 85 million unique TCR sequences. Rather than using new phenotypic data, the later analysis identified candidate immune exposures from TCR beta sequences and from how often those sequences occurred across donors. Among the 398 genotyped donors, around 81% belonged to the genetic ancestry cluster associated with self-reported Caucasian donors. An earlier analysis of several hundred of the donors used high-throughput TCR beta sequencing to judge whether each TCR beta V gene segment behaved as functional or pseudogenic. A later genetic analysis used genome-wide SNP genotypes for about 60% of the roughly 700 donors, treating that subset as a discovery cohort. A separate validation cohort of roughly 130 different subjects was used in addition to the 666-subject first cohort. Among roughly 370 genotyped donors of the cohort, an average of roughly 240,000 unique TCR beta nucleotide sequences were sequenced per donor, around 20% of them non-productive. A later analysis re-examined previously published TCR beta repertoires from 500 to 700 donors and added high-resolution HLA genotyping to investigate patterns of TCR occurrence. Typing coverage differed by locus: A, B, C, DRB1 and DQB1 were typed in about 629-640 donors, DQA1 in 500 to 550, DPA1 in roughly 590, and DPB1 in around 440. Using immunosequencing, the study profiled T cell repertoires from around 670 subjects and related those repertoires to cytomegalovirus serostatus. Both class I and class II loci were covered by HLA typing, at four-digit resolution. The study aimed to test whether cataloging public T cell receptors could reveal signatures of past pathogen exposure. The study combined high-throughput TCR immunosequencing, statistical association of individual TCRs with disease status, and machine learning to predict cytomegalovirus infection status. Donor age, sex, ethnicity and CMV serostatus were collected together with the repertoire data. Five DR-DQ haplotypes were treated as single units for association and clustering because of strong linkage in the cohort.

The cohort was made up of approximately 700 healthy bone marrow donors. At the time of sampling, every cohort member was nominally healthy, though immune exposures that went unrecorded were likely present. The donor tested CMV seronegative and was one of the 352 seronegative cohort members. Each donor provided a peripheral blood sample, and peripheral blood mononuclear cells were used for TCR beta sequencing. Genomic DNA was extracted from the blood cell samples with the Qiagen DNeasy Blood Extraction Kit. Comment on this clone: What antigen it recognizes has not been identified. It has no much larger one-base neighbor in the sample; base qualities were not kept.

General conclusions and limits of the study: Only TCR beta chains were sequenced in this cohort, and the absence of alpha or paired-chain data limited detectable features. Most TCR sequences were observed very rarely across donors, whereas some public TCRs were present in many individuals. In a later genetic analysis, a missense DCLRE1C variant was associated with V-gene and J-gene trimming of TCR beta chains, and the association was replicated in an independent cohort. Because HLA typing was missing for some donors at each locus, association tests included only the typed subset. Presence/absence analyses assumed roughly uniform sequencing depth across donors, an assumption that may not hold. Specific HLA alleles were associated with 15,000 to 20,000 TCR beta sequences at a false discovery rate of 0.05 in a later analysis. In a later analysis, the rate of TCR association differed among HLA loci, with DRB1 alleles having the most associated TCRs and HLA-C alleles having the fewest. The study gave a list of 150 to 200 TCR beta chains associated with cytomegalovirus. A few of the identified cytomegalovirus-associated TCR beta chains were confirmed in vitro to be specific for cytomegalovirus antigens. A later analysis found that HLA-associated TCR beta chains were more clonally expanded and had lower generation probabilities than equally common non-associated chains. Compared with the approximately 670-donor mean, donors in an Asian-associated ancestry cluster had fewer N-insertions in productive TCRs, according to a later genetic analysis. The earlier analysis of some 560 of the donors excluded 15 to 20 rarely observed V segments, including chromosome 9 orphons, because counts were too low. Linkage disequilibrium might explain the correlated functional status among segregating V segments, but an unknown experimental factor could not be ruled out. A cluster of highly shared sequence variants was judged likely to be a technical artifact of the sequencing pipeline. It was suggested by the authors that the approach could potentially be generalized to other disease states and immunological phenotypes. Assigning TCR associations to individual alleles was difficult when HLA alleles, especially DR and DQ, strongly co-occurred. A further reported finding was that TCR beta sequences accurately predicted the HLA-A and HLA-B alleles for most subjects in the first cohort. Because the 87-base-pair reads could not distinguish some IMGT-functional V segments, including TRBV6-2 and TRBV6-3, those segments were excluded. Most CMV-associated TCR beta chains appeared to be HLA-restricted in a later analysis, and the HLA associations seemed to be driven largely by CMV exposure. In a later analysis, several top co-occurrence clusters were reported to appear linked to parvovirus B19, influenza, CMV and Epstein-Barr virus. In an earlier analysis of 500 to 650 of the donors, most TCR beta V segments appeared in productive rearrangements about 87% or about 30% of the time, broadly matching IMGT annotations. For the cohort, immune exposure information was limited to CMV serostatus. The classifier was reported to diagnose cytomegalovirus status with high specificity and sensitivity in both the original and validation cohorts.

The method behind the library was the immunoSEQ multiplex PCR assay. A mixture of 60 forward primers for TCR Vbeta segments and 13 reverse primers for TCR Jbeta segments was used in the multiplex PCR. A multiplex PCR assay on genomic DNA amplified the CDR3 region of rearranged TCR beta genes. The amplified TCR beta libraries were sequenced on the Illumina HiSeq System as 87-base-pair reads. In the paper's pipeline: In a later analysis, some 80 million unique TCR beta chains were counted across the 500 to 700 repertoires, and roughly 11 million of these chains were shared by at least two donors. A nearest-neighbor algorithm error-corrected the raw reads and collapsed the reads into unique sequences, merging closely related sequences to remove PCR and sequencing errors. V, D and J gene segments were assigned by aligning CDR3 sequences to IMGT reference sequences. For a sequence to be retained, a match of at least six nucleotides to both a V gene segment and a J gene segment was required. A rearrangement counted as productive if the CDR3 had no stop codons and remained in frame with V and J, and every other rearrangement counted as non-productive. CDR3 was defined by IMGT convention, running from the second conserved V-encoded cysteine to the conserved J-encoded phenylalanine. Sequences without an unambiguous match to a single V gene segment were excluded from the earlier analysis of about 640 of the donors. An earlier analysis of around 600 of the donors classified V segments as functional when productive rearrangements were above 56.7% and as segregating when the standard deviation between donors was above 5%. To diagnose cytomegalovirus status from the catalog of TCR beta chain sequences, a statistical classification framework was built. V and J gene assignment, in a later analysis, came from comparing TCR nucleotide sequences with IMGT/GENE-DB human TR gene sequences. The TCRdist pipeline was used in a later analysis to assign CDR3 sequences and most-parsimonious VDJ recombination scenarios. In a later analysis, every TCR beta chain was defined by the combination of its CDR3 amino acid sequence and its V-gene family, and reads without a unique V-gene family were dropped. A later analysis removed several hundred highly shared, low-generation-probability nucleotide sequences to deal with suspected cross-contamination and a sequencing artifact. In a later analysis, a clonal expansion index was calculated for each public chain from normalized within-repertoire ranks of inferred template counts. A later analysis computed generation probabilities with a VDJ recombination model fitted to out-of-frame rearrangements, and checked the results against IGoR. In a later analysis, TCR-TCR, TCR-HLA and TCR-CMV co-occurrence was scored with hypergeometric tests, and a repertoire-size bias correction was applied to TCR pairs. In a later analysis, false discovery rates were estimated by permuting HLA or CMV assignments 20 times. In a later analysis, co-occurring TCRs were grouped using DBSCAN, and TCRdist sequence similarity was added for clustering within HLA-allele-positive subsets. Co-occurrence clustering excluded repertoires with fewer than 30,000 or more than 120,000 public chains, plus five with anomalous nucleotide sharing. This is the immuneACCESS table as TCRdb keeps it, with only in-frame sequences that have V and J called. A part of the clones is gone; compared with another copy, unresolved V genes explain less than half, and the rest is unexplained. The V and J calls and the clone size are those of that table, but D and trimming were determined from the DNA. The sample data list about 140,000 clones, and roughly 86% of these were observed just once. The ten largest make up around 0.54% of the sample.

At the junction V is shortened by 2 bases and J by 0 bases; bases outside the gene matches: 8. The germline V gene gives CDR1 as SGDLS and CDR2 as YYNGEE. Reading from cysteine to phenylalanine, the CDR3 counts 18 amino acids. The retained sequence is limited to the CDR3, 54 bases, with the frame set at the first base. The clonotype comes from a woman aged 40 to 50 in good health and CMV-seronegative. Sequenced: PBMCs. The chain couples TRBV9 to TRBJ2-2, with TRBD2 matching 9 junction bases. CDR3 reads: CASSVFIPSGTNTGELFF. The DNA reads TGTGCCAGCAGCGTTTTTATTCCTAGCGGGACGAACACCGGGGAGCTGTTTTTT.